The rows below give T cell receptor beta chains drawn from one sample of a study of T cells after posttransplantation cyclophosphamide. Some clones are missing from TCRdb's copy, which holds only in-frame ones; the method was immunoSEQ multiplex PCR. This sample has approximately 39,000 clones and no singletons, with 1.2% in the ten largest. The sequencing sample was made of PBMCs. The receptors derive from a girl under 18 in good health, CMV-negative, and a related stem cell transplant donor. CDR3s include the opening cysteine and the closing phenylalanine or tryptophan. D genes are given only for firm matches. Size values are once, few and many counts, or a class for expanded clones, and some rows have none.

clone size,V gene,J gene,D gene,CDR3 DNA,CDR3 protein
many,TRBV29-1,TRBJ2-3,TRBD2,TGCAGCGTGGCCTCTAGCGGAGGGAGCACAGATACGCAGTATTTT,CSVASSGGSTDTQYF
.,TRBV28,TRBJ1-2,.,TGTGCCAGCAGTCCCCTCGGGGGGCGCGACGGGGGTGGTGGCTACACCTTC,CASSPLGGRDGGGGYTF
many,TRBV4-1,TRBJ2-2,.,TGCGCCAGCAGCCAAGTAACAATTCACACCGGGGAGCTGTTTTTT,CASSQVTIHTGELFF
few,TRBV6-1,TRBJ2-7,TRBD1,TGTGCCAGCAGTGATAGCAGGGGGTACAGCTCCTACGAGCAGTACTTC,CASSDSRGYSSYEQYF
many,TRBV9,TRBJ2-7,TRBD2,TGTGCCAGTGCCGCGGGACTAGTATTTGGAGAGCAGTACTTC,CASAAGLVFGEQYF
.,TRBV9,TRBJ2-1,TRBD2,TGTGCCAGCAGCGTTACTAGCGGGAGAGGTAATGAGCAGTTCTTC,CASSVTSGRGNEQFF
few,TRBV11-2,TRBJ2-3,TRBD2,TGTGCCAGCAGCTTAGTGGCGGGAGTTGGCACAGATACGCAGTATTTT,CASSLVAGVGTDTQYF
.,TRBV9,TRBJ2-2,.,TGTGCCAGCAGCGTTAAAATGGACTTGGGAAACACCGGGGAGCTGTTTTTT,CASSVKMDLGNTGELFF
.,TRBV7-2,TRBJ1-5,.,TGTGCCAGCAGTTGGCAGGGGCGGAATCAGCCCCAGCATTTT,CASSWQGRNQPQHF
many,TRBV27,TRBJ1-1,.,TGTGCCAGCCGACCGGGACAGAACACTGAAGCTTTCTTT,CASRPGQNTEAFF
many,TRBV5-6,TRBJ2-1,.,TGTGCCAGCAGCTTGGAACTACGTTCCTACAATGAGCAGTTCTTC,CASSLELRSYNEQFF
many,TRBV27,TRBJ2-5,.,TGTGCCAGCAGTCCATCGGAGCGGTCCCAAGAGACCCAGTACTTC,CASSPSERSQETQYF
.,TRBV27,TRBJ1-2,.,TGTGCCAGCAGTTTAGGGGCAGGGCTCTATGGCTACACCTTC,CASSLGAGLYGYTF
few,TRBV29-1,TRBJ2-3,TRBD1,TGCAGCGTTGGGATCTGGGGAGACAGGGGGAGTAGCACAGATACGCAGTATTTT,CSVGIWGDRGSSTDTQYF
many,TRBV5-8,TRBJ2-3,.,TGTGCCAGCAGCTTTGGACTATTTGTCACAGATACGCAGTATTTT,CASSFGLFVTDTQYF
many,TRBV10-3,TRBJ2-2,TRBD2,TGTGCCATCAGTGAGACTAGCGGGGGGGCCGCCGGGGAGCTGTTTTTT,CAISETSGGAAGELFF
.,TRBV5-1,TRBJ2-7,TRBD1,TGCGCCAGCAGCAGGGTGGCGGCAGGGGGAGCCTACGAGCAGTACTTC,CASSRVAAGGAYEQYF
few,TRBV5-6,TRBJ2-3,.,TGCGCCAGCAGCTTTATAGCGAGGGCAGATACGCAGTATTTT,CASSFIARADTQYF
.,TRBV7-8,TRBJ2-7,.,TGTGCCAGCAGCTTAGTACAGGCCTACGAGCAGTACTTC,CASSLVQAYEQYF
.,TRBV9,TRBJ2-3,.,TGTGCCAGCAGCGTAGGGGGAGCGGCCAGCACATATACGCAGTATTTT,CASSVGGAASTYTQYF
many,TRBV28,TRBJ2-5,.,TGTGCCAGCAGTTTATTTGCGCCGGAGACCCAGTACTTC,CASSLFAPETQYF
many,TRBV7-2,TRBJ2-2,.,TGTGCCAGCAGGCTTCAGGGACATAACACCGGGGAGCTGTTTTTT,CASRLQGHNTGELFF
.,TRBV7-3,TRBJ2-7,.,TGTGCCAGCAGCTGTAGTCCCCAGAAATCGGCAGGGGATACCTACGAGCAGTACTTC,CASSCSPQKSAGDTYEQYF
many,TRBV4-1,TRBJ1-3,.,TGCGCCAGCAGCCAAGATCACGAAGACAGGCTCTCTGGAAACACCATATATTTT,CASSQDHEDRLSGNTIYF
few,TRBV29-1,TRBJ2-3,.,TGCAGCGTTGGCCTCACCAGTGGCACAGATACGCAGTATTTT,CSVGLTSGTDTQYF